These 11 T cell receptor beta chains were sequenced from one sample in a study of T cell responses to AZD1222 COVID-19 vaccine. Sequencing used immunoSEQ multiplex PCR; TCRdb keeps in-frame clones, though not all of them. Of over 150,000 clones in the sample, roughly 90% were seen once. The sequencing here drew on peripheral blood, taken 28 days after the second AZD1222 dose. These receptors all stem from an adult who received the AZD1222 COVID-19 vaccine.

This clone was seen once. The genes are TRBV30 and TRBJ1-6; 12 bases are shared with TRBD1. J was trimmed by 10 bases and V by 0 bases; bases with no gene match: 22. Germline CDR1 reads GTSNPN; CDR2 reads SVGIG (reference sequence). The CDR3 consists of 21 residues. The CDR3 spells CAWSVYSSGTGGVAGKSPLHF. For the CDR3, the DNA is TGTGCCTGGAGTGTATACTCCTCCGGGACAGGGGGCGTCGCGGGAAAGTCACCCCTCCACTTT.

CDR3 in amino acids: CASSEGQGAGSNQPQHF. The CDR3 DNA sequence: TGCGCCAGCAGTGAAGGACAGGGGGCAGGCAGCAATCAGCCCCAGCATTTT. The genes are TRBV10-2 and TRBJ1-5; 11 nucleotides match TRBD1. Germline V gives CDR1 WSHSY, CDR2 SAAADI. The junction had 5 bases not matched to a gene; V was cut back by 3 bases and J by 1 base. This CDR3 region has 17 residues.

V is TRBV18 and J is TRBJ1-1; unclear D gene. Germline assignment: CDR1 KGHSH and CDR2 LQKENI. This CDR3 has 13 amino acids. V shed 3 bases and J shed 3 bases, with 8 bases lying between them. The DNA for the CDR3 is TGTGCCAGCTCACCCCGGATCGACACTGAAGCTTTCTTT. Protein: CASSPRIDTEAFF.

The V gene is TRBV18, the J gene TRBJ1-3; 8 bases are a match to TRBD1. This CDR3 has 16 amino acids. Per germline, CDR1 KGHSH and CDR2 LQKENI. Trimming cost V 5 bases and J 0 bases; bases outside gene matches: 6. This CDR3 reads CASSAGQGASGNTIYF. The DNA of the CDR3 is TGTGCCAGCTCAGCAGGACAGGGCGCCTCTGGAAACACCATATATTTT.

The chain uses TRBV11-3 and TRBJ2-1; tentatively, D is TRBD1 (8 bases). Trimming shortened V by 6 bases and J by 9 bases, and 21 bases separated the two germline ends. The CDR3 has 15 amino acids. The germline gives CDR1 SGHNT, CDR2 YENEEA. As DNA, the CDR3 is TGTGCCAGCAGATCCCGGGGGACAGGCGGGGGTGAGCAGTTCTTC. Its protein product is CASRSRGTGGGEQFF.

The chain recombines TRBV30 with TRBJ2-1; TRBD2 matches at 8 bases. The V gene end was trimmed by 1 base and the J gene end by 8 bases; junction bases not matched to a gene: 10. Germline values: CDR1 GTSNPN, CDR2 SVGIG (reference sequence). The CDR3 length is 15 residues. Written as DNA, the CDR3 is TGTGCCTGGAGTGGTTACGGGACTAGTCCCGATGAGCAGTTCTTC. Translation: CAWSGYGTSPDEQFF.

The CDR3 DNA sequence: TGTGCCATCAGTGAGTCAGTGGCTAGCGGGGGCACAGATACGCAGTATTTT. Its protein is CAISESVASGGTDTQYF. The chain links TRBV10-3 to TRBJ2-3, with TRBD2 matching over 9 bases. This CDR3 has 17 amino acids. V dropped 0 bases and J dropped 1; count of bases not matched to a gene: 5. Germline V lookup: CDR1 ENHRY, CDR2 SYGVKD.

Here the CDR3 reads CSASFRGPYYEQYF. Here the CDR3 DNA reads TGCAGTGCTAGTTTTCGGGGTCCGTATTACGAGCAGTACTTC. V is TRBV20-1 and J is TRBJ2-7; tentatively, D is TRBD2 (5 bases). CDR1 and CDR2 from the germline V gene are DFQATT and SNEGSKA (reference sequence). CDR3 length equals 14 residues. V lost 3 bases, J lost 4 bases, and 16 bases lay in between.

CDR3 sequence reads: CSVEDPSPYGYTF. As DNA, the CDR3 is TGCAGCGTTGAAGATCCGTCACCCTATGGCTACACCTTC. V is TRBV29-1 and J is TRBJ1-2; D is undetermined. The CDR3 consists of 13 residues. Trimming pared 0 bases from V and 4 bases from J, leaving 9 bases between. Per germline, CDR1 SQVTM and CDR2 ANQGSEA.

This chain joins TRBV5-1 and TRBJ1-6; TRBD1 might be the D (5 bases). This CDR3 has 15 amino acids. Germline V gives CDR1 SGHRS, CDR2 YFSETQ. Trimming removed 4 bases at V and 7 bases at J, with 15 bases between. CDR3 sequence: CASSHGGGLNSPLHF. CDR3 nucleotides: TGCGCCAGCAGCCATGGCGGGGGTCTCAATTCACCCCTCCACTTT.

CDR3 in DNA: TGTGCCAGCAGTTACGGGGATACGCAGTATTTT. It specifies CASSYGDTQYF. The V gene is TRBV6-5, the J gene TRBJ2-3; no firm D call. V gave up 2 bases and J gave up 6 bases, with 3 bases separating them. There are 11 residues in the CDR3. Germline CDR1 and CDR2: MNHEY and SVGAGI.